Below are 17 T cell receptor beta chains sequenced from a single sample in a study of vaccination and CD4 T cells after COVID-19. Their antigens are not known. The Oncomine TCR Beta short-read assay was applied to DNA of cultured CD4+ T cells. TCRdb reanalysed the PCR reads using MiXCR and keeps one entry per CDR3 protein. The sample carries under 15,000 distinct CDR3 sequences, around 46% recorded once. This sample's treatment: roughly ten-day PBMC culture with coronavirus spike peptide pools or control peptides (ViraFEST assay). The sequenced sample was CD4+ T cells from blood, cultured in vitro. The receptors come from a human donor who had recovered from COVID-19.

The chain recombines TRBV7-2 with TRBJ2-7, with D possibly being TRBD2 (5 bases). The CDR3 runs to 13 residues. V lost 3 bases and J lost 6, with 12 bases in between. Germline V gives CDR1 SGHTA, CDR2 FQGNSA. The CDR3 DNA reads as TGTGCCAGCAGCTTCCAGCTAGCCCGCGAGCAGTACTTC. This gives the protein CASSFQLAREQYF.

Comments on this clonotype: A much bigger clone sits one base away, suggesting this may be a read error. The genes are TRBV21-1 and TRBJ2-5. TRBV21-1 is flagged as a pseudogene. This CDR3 region has 14 residues. CDR3 sequence: CASSNLEYQETQYF. The CDR3 DNA sequence: TGTGCCAGCAGCAACCTTGAGTACCAAGAGACCCAGTACTTC.

CDR3 bases: TGTGCCAGCAGCCCAACCCCCCTAGCGGGAGGACAAGAGACCCAGTACTTC. Its translation is CASSPTPLAGGQETQYF. This chain uses TRBV11-3 with TRBJ2-5; 11 bases are a match to TRBD2. With V trimmed by 5 bases and J by 2 bases, 10 bases remained unmatched. Germline V lookup: CDR1 SGHNT, CDR2 YENEEA. CDR3 length equals 17 residues.

V gene TRBV7-9 combines with J gene TRBJ1-2; weak D call: TRBD1 (5 bases). Trimming took off 7 bases at V and 0 bases at J, with 15 bases between the two ends. This CDR3 is built from 15 residues. The V gene's germline CDR1 is SEHNR and CDR2 FQNEAQ (reference sequence). The CDR3 loop reads CASTSLWDPNYGYTF. Here the CDR3 DNA reads TGTGCCAGCACCTCACTGTGGGACCCTAACTATGGCTACACCTTC.

This chain links TRBV12-3 or TRBV12-4 with TRBJ2-1; no reliable D call. The CDR3 runs 15 residues. V lost 3 bases to trimming and J lost 0 bases, with 9 bases between them. For the CDR3, the DNA is TGTGCCAGCAGTTTGCTTACGAGCTCCTACAATGAGCAGTTCTTC. This translates into CASSLLTSSYNEQFF.

Concerning this clonotype: The DNA is left out, because the CDR3 cannot be placed on it with certainty; the CDR3 is given as TCRdb lists it. This sequence joins TRBV7-5 and TRBJ1-1. TRBV7-5 is a recognized pseudogene. The CDR3 spans 20 residues, counting both ends. CDR3: CISVSEAQPKLGRQNTEAFF.

V and J are TRBV6-2 or TRBV6-3 and TRBJ2-2, with TRBD2 matching 11 bases. V shed 7 bases and J 3 bases; nucleotides not matched to a gene: 7. This CDR3 is built from 16 residues. CDR1 MNHEY and CDR2 SVGEGT come from the germline V gene. The CDR3 here is CASTYSSGRYTGELFF. The CDR3 nucleotides read TGTGCCAGCACCTACTCTAGCGGGAGGTACACCGGGGAGCTGTTTTTT.

The chain employs TRBV19 and TRBJ2-7; D is possibly TRBD1 or TRBD2 (5 bases each). Germline CDR1 is LNHDA and CDR2 is SQIVND (reference sequence). This CDR3 has 14 residues. Trimming took 10 bases from V and 0 from J, leaving 16 bases between them. The CDR3 nucleotides read TGTGCCAAACCCCCGGGACCCTACTCCTACGAGCAGTACTTC. Translation gives CAKPPGPYSYEQYF.

V usage is TRBV2 and J usage is TRBJ2-7; D may correspond to TRBD1 or TRBD2 (6 bases each). Trimming stripped 3 bases from V and 3 bases from J, with 15 bases between. The germline V gene has CDR1 SNHLY and CDR2 FYNNEI. This CDR3 has 15 residues. The CDR3 region has the DNA TGTGCCAGCAGTGAGGGGGGCGGAGGAAACTACGAGCAGTACTTC. Amino acids: CASSEGGGGNYEQYF.

The chain couples TRBV6-1 to TRBJ2-3, with D possibly being TRBD2 (6 bases). The CDR3 spans 15 residues. V lost 10 bases, J lost 3 bases, and 20 bases lay in between. Germline loops: CDR1 MNHNS, CDR2 SASEGT. CDR3 loop: CAIRPGLMGTDTQYF. CDR3 in DNA: TGTGCCATCAGACCGGGACTCATGGGGACAGATACGCAGTATTTT.

The gene calls are TRBV30 and TRBJ1-2; D remains unclear. The V gene lost 4 bases and the J gene lost 1 base, with 13 bases spanning the gap. The CDR3 contains 14 residues. Germline CDR1 is GTSNPN and CDR2 is SVGIG (reference sequence). This CDR3 reads CAWITAGFNYGYTF. DNA for the CDR3: TGTGCCTGGATTACGGCAGGCTTTAACTATGGCTACACCTTC.

This chain connects TRBV12-3 or TRBV12-4 to TRBJ1-1, with no clear D. The CDR3 length is 14 residues. V was clipped by 5 bases and J by 1 base, with 11 bases between them. The CDR3 DNA reads TGTGCCAGCAGTCCCCGGGCCTCGAACACTGAAGCTTTCTTT. Translating gives CASSPRASNTEAFF.

The V call is TRBV6-1, the J call TRBJ2-7, with 10 bases that match TRBD1. This CDR3 spans 15 amino acids. Germline V lookup: CDR1 MNHNS, CDR2 SASEGT. With V trimmed by 1 base and J by 2 bases, 2 bases remained unmatched. CDR3 nucleotides: TGTGCCAGCAGTGAAGAGGGGACAGGGGCCTACGAGCAGTACTTC. This sequence encodes CASSEEGTGAYEQYF.

V and J are TRBV7-2 and TRBJ1-1; TRBD1 matches at 7 bases. This CDR3 contains 15 residues. With 3 bases clipped from V and 3 bases from J, the junction kept 7 bases outside the gene matches. From germline, CDR1 is SGHTA and CDR2 FQGNSA. Here the CDR3 DNA reads TGTGCCAGCAGCTTGAGGACAGGAGTGTACACTGAAGCTTTCTTT. Its protein product is CASSLRTGVYTEAFF.

This chain joins TRBV6-1 and TRBJ2-5, with D hard to call. The V end lost 6 bases, the J end lost 5 bases, and 16 bases lay between the germline ends. The CDR3 sequence is 14 residues long. From germline, CDR1 is MNHNS and CDR2 SASEGT. The CDR3 sequence is CASSNLNPGETQYF. CDR3 DNA: TGTGCCAGCAGCAACCTAAATCCCGGCGAGACCCAGTACTTC.

J is TRBJ2-1 and V is TRBV15; no firm D call. V lost 0 bases and J 3 bases, leaving 9 bases between the germline ends. Looked up from germline, CDR1 is LNHNV and CDR2 is YYDKDF (reference sequence). There are 15 residues in the CDR3. The CDR3 sequence: CATSRDFQVYNEQFF. CDR3 DNA: TGTGCCACCAGCAGAGACTTTCAGGTCTACAATGAGCAGTTCTTC.

This clonotype occurred a few times. The rearrangement joins TRBV21-1 to TRBJ2-5; TRBD2, the table's D call, was not compared with the DNA. TRBV21-1 is a documented pseudogene. The CDR3 has 13 amino acids. The CDR3 spells CAHFGGSQETQYF. DNA of the CDR3: TGTGCCCACTTCGGCGGGAGCCAAGAGACCCAGTACTTC.